The next 18 T cell receptor beta chains were all read from a single sample in a study of CD8 T cells in ankylosing spondylitis (dated by TCRdb to about 2017). Libraries were constructed by 5' RACE. The sample was run on an Illumina HiSeq 2500. TCRdb reworked the public reads: Q25 trimming with fastp, MiXCR clone assembly, productive beta chains retained. Entries that share a CDR3 protein sequence are merged under the most common genes and DNA. The sample includes 350,000 or so distinct CDR3 sequences, with roughly 14% observed a single time. The top ten constitute approximately 1.1% of the sample. Sample: blood, either unsorted or a sorted T cell fraction (not recorded which). These receptors were collected from a male donor with ankylosing spondylitis or in good health (not recorded which).

The chain uses TRBV7-8 and TRBJ1-1, with TRBD1 identical over 9 bases. After removal of 1 base from V and 0 bases from J, the junction contained 6 bases not matched to a gene. The CDR3 extends over 17 amino acids. The V gene's germline CDR1 is SGHVS and CDR2 FQNEAQ. The CDR3 DNA follows: TGTGCCAGCAGCTTAGTAGGCGGGACAGGGCTGAACACTGAAGCTTTCTTT. It translates to CASSLVGGTGLNTEAFF.

This clonotype was detected a few times. The J gene is TRBJ1-1, the V gene TRBV7-2; 7 bases align to TRBD1. The germline gives CDR1 SGHTA, CDR2 FQGNSA. This CDR3 comprises 15 residues. With 4 bases clipped from V and 1 base from J, the junction kept 6 bases outside the gene matches. This chain's CDR3 is CASSSGYRGNTEAFF. For the CDR3, the DNA is TGTGCCAGCAGCTCAGGTTACAGGGGGAACACTGAAGCTTTCTTT.

In this sample, this clonotype turned up a few times. The chain has TRBV12-5 and TRBJ2-2; D is unclear. Germline values: CDR1 LGHNT, CDR2 FRNRAP. Trimming removed 1 base from V and 1 base from J, with 4 bases in between. The CDR3 extends over 14 amino acids. The CDR3 loop reads CASGLGRNTGELFF. The CDR3 coding sequence is TGTGCTAGTGGTTTGGGCCGGAACACCGGGGAGCTGTTTTTT.

This clonotype has a handful of counts. V and J are TRBV12-3 or TRBV12-4 and TRBJ2-5, with 7 bases identical to TRBD1. The CDR3 loop spans 14 amino acids. V gave up 5 bases and J gave up 5 bases; unmatched junction bases: 8. The CDR3 bases are TGTGCCAGCAGTCCAACGACAGGGTGGGAGACCCAGTACTTC. Translation gives CASSPTTGWETQYF.

This clonotype has ten or more counts. The genes are TRBV11-2 and TRBJ1-2; 8 bases fit TRBD1. This CDR3 is 12 amino acids long. Germline trimming cut 4 bases from V and 8 bases from J; bases unmatched to any gene: 3. The germline V gene has CDR1 SGHAT and CDR2 FQNNGV. CDR3 residues: CASSSTGDGYTF. The CDR3 DNA follows: TGTGCCAGCAGCTCGACAGGGGACGGCTACACCTTC.

This clonotype was counted a few times. The rearrangement uses TRBV20-1 and TRBJ1-2; 10 bases match TRBD1. Per germline, CDR1 DFQATT and CDR2 SNEGSKA (reference sequence). Trimming removed 8 bases from V and 3 bases from J; junction bases left unmatched: 3. This CDR3 has 12 residues. Written as DNA, the CDR3 is TGCAGTCTTGGGACAGGGGACTATGGCTACACCTTC. Residues: CSLGTGDYGYTF.

This clonotype was seen a few times. This CDR3 is CASSPGQQRANYGYTF. CDR3 bases: TGCGCCAGCAGCCCGGGACAGCAAAGAGCTAACTATGGCTACACCTTC. The chain carries TRBV5-1 and TRBJ1-2; 7 nucleotides agree with TRBD1. The CDR3 has 16 residues. Germline V gene sequence: CDR1 SGHRS, CDR2 YFSETQ. J lost 0 bases, V lost 4 bases, and 9 bases had no gene match.

V usage is TRBV10-3 and J usage is TRBJ2-1, with D possibly matching TRBD1 (6 bases). V was pared by 7 bases and J by 9 bases, with 16 bases between. Per germline, CDR1 ENHRY and CDR2 SYGVKD. The CDR3 is 13 residues long. CDR3 sequence reads: CAITPDSPTEQFF. Written as DNA, the CDR3 is TGTGCCATCACTCCGGACAGCCCTACTGAGCAGTTCTTC.

The chain carries TRBV3-1 and TRBJ1-6; D is possibly TRBD1 (5 bases). The length of the CDR3 is 17 residues. CDR1 and CDR2 from the germline V gene are LGHDT and YNNKEL (reference sequence). The ends were cut back, 3 bases at V and 7 bases at J, with 19 bases in the middle. CDR3: CASSQTSRGKGNSPLHF. The CDR3 DNA sequence: TGTGCCAGCAGCCAGACCAGTCGGGGGAAGGGGAATTCACCCCTCCACTTT.

This clonotype was observed a few times. This rearrangement joins TRBV5-1 to TRBJ2-5; unclear D gene. Per the germline V gene, CDR1 is SGHRS and CDR2 is YFSETQ. V dropped 0 bases and J dropped 1 base, with 10 bases sitting between them. The CDR3 is 15 amino acids. The CDR3 loop is CASSLAGGFQETQYF. DNA for the CDR3: TGCGCCAGCAGCTTGGCCGGCGGTTTCCAAGAGACCCAGTACTTC.

There are many counts of this clonotype. This rearrangement joins TRBV10-1 to TRBJ2-7; perhaps TRBD1 as D (6 bases). The CDR3 has 12 amino acids. V shed 11 bases and J shed 0 bases, with 11 bases lying between them. In germline, CDR1 is WNHNN, CDR2 SYGVQD (reference sequence). This CDR3 reads CAAGTNSYEQYF. DNA for the CDR3: TGCGCCGCCGGGACAAACTCCTACGAGCAGTACTTC.

V usage is TRBV10-2 and J usage is TRBJ2-7, with a weak D call TRBD2 (7 bases). This CDR3 has 12 amino acids. Germline CDR1 reads WSHSY; CDR2 reads SAAADI. The V gene lost 5 bases and the J gene lost 6 bases, with 11 bases spanning the gap. The CDR3 spells CASSHREGEQYF. The DNA of the CDR3 is TGCGCCAGCAGTCACAGGGAGGGCGAGCAGTACTTC.

In this sample, this clonotype turned up a few times. Here the CDR3 reads CASRVGNTGELFF. CDR3 nucleotide sequence: TGCGCCAGCAGGGTGGGGAACACCGGGGAGCTGTTTTTT. The chain has TRBV4-1 and TRBJ2-2; D gene unclear. The CDR3 runs to 13 residues. Deletions cut 6 bases from V and 1 base from J, with 6 bases between. The germline CDR1 and CDR2 sequences are MGHRA and YSYEKL.

This clonotype was seen only a few times. The CDR3 sequence is CASSPDGTMGQYF. The CDR3 DNA sequence: TGTGCCAGCTCACCAGACGGGACAATGGGGCAGTACTTC. J is TRBJ2-7 and V is TRBV18; weak D call: TRBD1 (6 bases). CDR1 is KGHSH, CDR2 LQKENI, per germline. Trimming shortened V by 2 bases and J by 9 bases, and 14 bases separated the two germline ends. This CDR3 is 13 amino acids long. Based on the CDR3 plus reference TRBV18 and TRBJ2-7, the full variable domain is NAGVMQNPRHLVRRRGQEARLRCSPMKGHSHVYWYRQLPEEGLKFMVYLQKENIIDESGMPKERFSAEFPKEGPSILRIQQVVRGDSAAYFCASSPDGTMGQYFGPGTRLTVT.

This clonotype was recorded only once. The chain couples TRBV4-1 to TRBJ2-5; 12 bases line up with TRBD2. The CDR3 consists of 18 residues. J gave up 4 bases and V 0 bases, and 9 bases lay outside the gene matches. Looked up from germline, CDR1 is MGHRA and CDR2 is YSYEKL. CDR3 protein: CASSQDRASGGVRETQYF. CDR3 DNA sequence: TGCGCCAGCAGCCAAGATCGGGCTAGCGGGGGGGTAAGAGAGACCCAGTACTTC.

This clonotype was recorded at least ten times. J is TRBJ2-3 and V is TRBV21-1; TRBD2 is the table's D call and was not checked against the DNA. TRBV21-1 is marked as a pseudogene. The CDR3 is made up of 18 amino acids. The CDR3: CASSKEGGGPRSTDTQYF. In DNA, the CDR3 is TGTGCCAGCAGCAAAGAGGGAGGGGGCCCTCGAAGCACAGATACGCAGTATTTT.

The sample holds a few counts of this clonotype. The chain employs TRBV5-1 and TRBJ1-2, with no clear D. V was trimmed by 2 bases and J by 0 bases, leaving 8 bases between them. Germline lookup yields CDR1 SGHRS and CDR2 YFSETQ. CDR3 size: 14 residues. The DNA for the CDR3 is TGCGCCAGCAGCTTTTCGGAGACTAACTATGGCTACACCTTC. It translates to CASSFSETNYGYTF.

The chain employs TRBV5-1 and TRBJ1-3; D not resolved. Trimming stripped 4 bases from V and 4 bases from J, with 15 bases between. The length of the CDR3 is 15 residues. In germline, CDR1 is SGHRS, CDR2 YFSETQ. The DNA for the CDR3 is TGCGCCAGCAGCGGATCAAACTATGCCGGAAACACCATATATTTT. Its protein is CASSGSNYAGNTIYF. Full variable domain (remainder filled in from reference TRBV5-1 and TRBJ1-3): KAGVTQTPRYLIKTRGQQVTLSCSPISGHRSVSWYQQTPGQGLQFLFEYFSETQRNKGNFPGRFSGRQFSNSRSEMNVSTLELGDSALYLCASSGSNYAGNTIYFGEGSWLTVV.